The source of this T cell receptor (beta chain) is a study of T-cell memory formation after mild COVID-19 (dated by TCRdb to about 2021). Context from the whole study: Most TCR sequence clusters were specific to one of the two donors. In a couple of donors, T-cell clones that expanded and contracted after mild COVID-19 were followed by sequencing TCRalpha and TCRbeta repertoires longitudinally. Two young, previously healthy adult volunteers, one female and one male, were included in the cohort. Overall results and qualifications from the work: The detection of some responding clones in pre-infection memory suggests that pre-existing cross-reactive memory T cells joined the SARS-CoV-2 response. SARS-CoV-2 specificity was not confirmed for the second-wave clones peaking on day 37. Contracting CD4+ clones appeared mostly in the CM and EM memory subsets, whereas CD8+ clones were enriched in EMRA. Only two mild cases were covered by the study, and larger cohorts that include severe cases with pre-infection samples were considered necessary. Balanced CD4/CD8 phenotypes were observed for clones contracting from day 15 to 85, whereas a bias towards CD4+ was observed for a second wave of clones expanding from day 15 to 37.

In its sample, this clonotype was seen a few times. The antigen it binds to is not known. The record has no base qualities; no much larger clone is one base away. Ficoll-Paque density gradient centrifugation was used to isolate PBMCs. Sequencing was carried out with an Illumina NovaSeq 6000. Using 5'RACE with constant-segment primers, TCRalpha and TCRbeta cDNA libraries were constructed, with sample barcodes and unique molecular identifiers added in the process. Trizol reagent was used to extract RNA from every sample. The libraries were amplified in two PCR steps, and the second step added a second sample barcode and Illumina TruSeq adapters. Libraries were sequenced on an Illumina NovaSeq with 2 x 150 bp paired-end reads. Turning to the authors' computational methods: Demultiplexing of reads and collapsing into UMI-guided consensus sequences were performed with migec v1.2.7. With mixcr v2.1.11, UMI consensuses were aligned to TRA and TRB V and J templates and assembled into clonotypes. A clonotype was counted as expanded or contracted only when both edgeR and NoisET called the clonotype significant, with the noise models trained on biological replicates. edgeR calls used a false discovery rate-adjusted p below 0.01 and a log2 fold-change threshold of 1. As an exploratory analysis of dynamics, max-normalized trajectories of the 1000 most abundant clonotypes were examined by PCA with hierarchical clustering. Separately sequenced CD4+ and CD8+ repertoires were used to assign a CD4 or CD8 phenotype to each responding clone. The public reads were reanalyzed by TCRdb: fastp trimming at Q25, MiXCR alignment, in-frame beta chains only. Entries that share a CDR3 protein sequence are merged under the most common genes and DNA. It is TCRdb's table, rather than the study itself, that gives the V and J calls and clone size. This sample comprises roughly 200,000 distinct CDR3 sequences, around 16% of them detected only once. The ten largest clones represent 2% to 2.5% of the sample.

The CDR3, from cysteine to phenylalanine, totals 13 residues. The only DNA kept is the CDR3, 39 bases in frame from the first base. The junction carries 8 bases between V and J, which are trimmed by 2 bases and 4 bases respectively. CDR1 and CDR2 (MNHEY, SVGAGI) derive from the germline V gene. The source of this sequence is an adult woman who had mild COVID-19 (a few samples of this study predate the infection). The sample titles of this study are shuffled in the database, so cell type and time point are left out; the donor was told from shared clones. Specimen: PBMCs or a T cell subset sorted from them (not recorded which). Rearrangement joined TRBV6-5 to TRBJ1-1; tentative D gene TRBD1, with 6 bases matching. CDR3 sequence: CASSYGGGTEAFF. In nucleotides, the sequence is TGTGCCAGCAGTTACGGAGGGGGCACTGAAGCTTTCTTT.